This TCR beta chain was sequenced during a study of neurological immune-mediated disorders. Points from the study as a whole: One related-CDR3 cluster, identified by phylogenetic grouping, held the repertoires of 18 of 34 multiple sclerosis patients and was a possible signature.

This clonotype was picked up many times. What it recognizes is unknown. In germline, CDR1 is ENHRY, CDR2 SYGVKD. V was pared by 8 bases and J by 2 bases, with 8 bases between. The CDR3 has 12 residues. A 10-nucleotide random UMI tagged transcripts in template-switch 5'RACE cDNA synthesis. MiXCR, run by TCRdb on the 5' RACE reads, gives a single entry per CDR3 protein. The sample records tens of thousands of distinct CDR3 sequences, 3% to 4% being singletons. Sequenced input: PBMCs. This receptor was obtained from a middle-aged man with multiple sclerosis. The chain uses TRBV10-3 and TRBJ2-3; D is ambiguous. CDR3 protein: CAISPATDTQYF. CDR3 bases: TGTGCCATCTCACCAGCCACAGATACGCAGTATTTT.